One sample yielded the 2 T cell receptor beta chains listed below, sequenced in a study of metastatic and nonmetastatic thyroid tumors (dated by TCRdb to the early 2020s). No treatment had been received by any patient before thyroid surgery. Library preparation employed PCR. Instrument on record: Illumina HiSeq 4000. Using fastp trimming at Q25 and MiXCR clonotype assembly, TCRdb reanalyzed the public sequencing data and kept in-frame beta chains. In this sample the table shows fewer than 11,000 clones, roughly 30% of which occur a single time. More than 4.5% of the sample is held by the ten biggest clonotypes. The sequenced sample was tumor tissue. These receptors were taken from a female donor with papillary thyroid cancer or a benign thyroid nodule (not recorded which). Some clones in this sample may be carry-over from other donors' samples.

V and J are TRBV10-3 and TRBJ2-7; D is uncertain. V was cut by 0 bases and J by 11 bases, with 8 bases left in between. From germline, CDR1 is ENHRY and CDR2 SYGVKD. CDR3 length: 11 amino acids. Here the CDR3 DNA reads TGTGCCATCAGTGAGTCGAGGCAGAAGTACTTC. Translation: CAISESRQKYF.

This clone was seen many times. The rearrangement links TRBV27 to TRBJ2-5; D uncertain. Germline V gene lookup returns CDR1 MNHEY and CDR2 SMNVEV (reference sequence). This CDR3 has 14 residues. Trimming shortened V by 4 bases and J by 9 bases, and 18 bases separated the two germline ends. CDR3 nucleotides: TGTGCCAGCAGTTCCAACGGGCCCCACCGGTCCCAGTACTTC. As protein: CASSSNGPHRSQYF.